Listed below are T cell receptor beta chains from one sample, sequenced in a study of blood T cell repertoires in COVID-19. Here immunoSEQ multiplex PCR was the method, and the copy in TCRdb shows in-frame clones only, minus some. The sample includes a few hundred thousand clones, about 88% of them seen just once. The source material was PBMCs or T cells enriched from blood (not recorded which). The receptors stem from a young woman who had been exposed to COVID-19. Each CDR3 is given with its conserved first and last residue. Fields, in order: CDR3 DNA, CDR3 protein, D gene, V gene, J gene. D genes are given only for firm matches.

CDR3 DNA: TGTGCCAGCTCACAGGGCGCGGGACAGGTGGCTTTCTTT
CDR3 protein: CASSQGAGQVAFF
D gene: TRBD1
V gene: TRBV18
J gene: TRBJ1-1

CDR3 DNA: TGTGCCAGCAGTTTATCGCGGGGAAGAGGAGGGGGCTACACCTTC
CDR3 protein: CASSLSRGRGGGYTF
D gene: NA
V gene: TRBV28
J gene: TRBJ1-2

CDR3 DNA: TGTGCCAGCAGTAGACTAGCGGGAGGTACCTACGAGCAGTACTTC
CDR3 protein: CASSRLAGGTYEQYF
D gene: TRBD2
V gene: TRBV28
J gene: TRBJ2-7

CDR3 DNA: TGTGCCAGCAGACTCGACAGCCAAGAGACCCAGTACTTC
CDR3 protein: CASRLDSQETQYF
D gene: NA
V gene: TRBV6-5
J gene: TRBJ2-5

CDR3 DNA: TGTGCCAGCAGTTTATTTGGTACTAGCGGGGCTCGGTACGAGCAGTACTTC
CDR3 protein: CASSLFGTSGARYEQYF
D gene: TRBD2
V gene: TRBV28
J gene: TRBJ2-7

CDR3 DNA: TGCGCCAGCAGCTTGGGGACAGGGGATACTAAAAAGCAGTACTTC
CDR3 protein: CASSLGTGDTKKQYF
D gene: TRBD1
V gene: TRBV5-1
J gene: TRBJ2-7

CDR3 DNA: TGCGCCAGCAGTGAGGGGACAGGGGGATGGACTGAAGCTTTCTTT
CDR3 protein: CASSEGTGGWTEAFF
D gene: TRBD1
V gene: TRBV10-2
J gene: TRBJ1-1

CDR3 DNA: TGTGCCAGCGGAGGGACTAGCGGGAGAGATACGCAGTATTTT
CDR3 protein: CASGGTSGRDTQYF
D gene: TRBD2
V gene: TRBV2
J gene: TRBJ2-3

CDR3 DNA: TGTGCCAGCAGTTCGGCAACCGGGACAGGGTACAATGAGCAGTTCTTC
CDR3 protein: CASSSATGTGYNEQFF
D gene: TRBD1
V gene: TRBV28
J gene: TRBJ2-1

CDR3 DNA: TGCGCCAGCAGACCGCGTTTCGGGGAGAGCAATCAGCCCCAGCATTTT
CDR3 protein: CASRPRFGESNQPQHF
D gene: NA
V gene: TRBV5-1
J gene: TRBJ1-5

CDR3 DNA: TGTGCCAGCAGCTTACCGGGCGGGGAGGGGTACGAGCAGTACTTC
CDR3 protein: CASSLPGGEGYEQYF
D gene: TRBD2
V gene: TRBV7-3
J gene: TRBJ2-7

CDR3 DNA: TGCGCCAGCAGCCAAGATCCTTCTGTGGAGACAGGGAAAGGGTCTGAAGCTTTCTTT
CDR3 protein: CASSQDPSVETGKGSEAFF
D gene: TRBD1
V gene: TRBV4-1
J gene: TRBJ1-1

CDR3 DNA: TGTGCCAGCTCACCACCCCAGTACTCTGGGGCCAACGTCCTGACTTTC
CDR3 protein: CASSPPQYSGANVLTF
D gene: NA
V gene: TRBV18
J gene: TRBJ2-6

CDR3 DNA: TGTGCCAGCACCGACGTAGGGGCGGGAGGCTACACCTTC
CDR3 protein: CASTDVGAGGYTF
D gene: NA
V gene: TRBV6-5
J gene: TRBJ1-2

CDR3 DNA: TGTGCCAGCAGTTACTCGAGACAGTCTCTCAAAAACATTCAGTACTTC
CDR3 protein: CASSYSRQSLKNIQYF
D gene: NA
V gene: TRBV6-5
J gene: TRBJ2-4